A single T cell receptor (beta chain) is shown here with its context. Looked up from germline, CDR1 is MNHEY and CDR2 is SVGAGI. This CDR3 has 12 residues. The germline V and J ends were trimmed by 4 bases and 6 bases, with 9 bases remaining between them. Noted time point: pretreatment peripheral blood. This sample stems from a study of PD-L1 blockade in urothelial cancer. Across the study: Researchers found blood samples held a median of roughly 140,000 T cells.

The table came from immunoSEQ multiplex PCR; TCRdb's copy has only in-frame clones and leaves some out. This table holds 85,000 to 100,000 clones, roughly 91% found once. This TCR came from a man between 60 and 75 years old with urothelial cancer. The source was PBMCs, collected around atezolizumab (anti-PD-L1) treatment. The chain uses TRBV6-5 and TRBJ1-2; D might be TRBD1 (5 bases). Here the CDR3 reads CASSSGTDGYTF. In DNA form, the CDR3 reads TGTGCCAGCAGTTCGGGGACTGATGGCTACACCTTC.